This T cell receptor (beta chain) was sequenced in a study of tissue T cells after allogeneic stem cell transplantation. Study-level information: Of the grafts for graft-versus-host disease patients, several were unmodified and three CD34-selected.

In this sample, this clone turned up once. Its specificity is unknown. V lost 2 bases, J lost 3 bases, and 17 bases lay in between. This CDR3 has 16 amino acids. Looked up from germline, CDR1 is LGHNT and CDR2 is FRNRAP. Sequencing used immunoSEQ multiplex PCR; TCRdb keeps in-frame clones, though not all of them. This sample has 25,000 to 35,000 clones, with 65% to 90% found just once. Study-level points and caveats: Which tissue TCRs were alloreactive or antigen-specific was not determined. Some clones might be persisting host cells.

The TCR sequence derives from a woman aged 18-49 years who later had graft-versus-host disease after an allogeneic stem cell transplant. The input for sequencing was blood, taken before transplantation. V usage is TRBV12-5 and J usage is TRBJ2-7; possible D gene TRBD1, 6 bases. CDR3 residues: CASGLSTGQDFYEQYF. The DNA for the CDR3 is TGTGCTAGTGGTTTGTCCACGGGACAAGACTTCTACGAGCAGTACTTC.